The 25 T cell receptor beta chains listed next were all sequenced from one sample in a study of cytomegalovirus exposure and HLA in healthy donors. Data came from immunoSEQ multiplex PCR; TCRdb stores just in-frame clones and leaves some out. The data contain almost 75,000 clones, 85% of them singletons. Sequencing was performed on PBMCs. These receptor sequences come from a man under 40 in good health and CMV-seronegative.

The chain carries TRBV18 and TRBJ1-2; 8 nucleotides agree with TRBD1. Germline loops: CDR1 KGHSH, CDR2 LQKENI. The CDR3 is 14 amino acids. V lost 5 bases, J lost 4 bases, and 6 bases stayed unmatched. The CDR3 DNA reads as TGTGCCAGCTCAGAGGGACAGGCTAGCTATGGCTACACCTTC. It encodes CASSEGQASYGYTF.

This clone was recorded a few times. The J gene is TRBJ2-2, the V gene TRBV7-8; D not certain. Looked up from germline, CDR1 is SGHVS and CDR2 is FQNEAQ. The V end lost 5 bases, the J end lost 6 bases, and 13 bases lay between the germline ends. The CDR3 totals 14 residues. Here the CDR3 DNA reads TGTGCCAGCAGCGCGACTCGCGCCCCCGGGGAGCTGTTTTTT. As protein: CASSATRAPGELFF.

V is TRBV19 and J is TRBJ1-5, with D possibly TRBD1 on 6 matching bases. Germline values: CDR1 LNHDA, CDR2 SQIVND (reference sequence). The CDR3 covers 13 residues. V was clipped by 7 bases and J by 5 bases, with 12 bases between them. The CDR3 bases are TGTGCCAGTACTTACAGGGCCCATCAGCCCCAGCATTTT. It encodes CASTYRAHQPQHF. Using reference TRBV19 and TRBJ1-5 for the parts outside the CDR3, the full variable domain is DGGITQSPKYLFRKEGQNVTLSCEQNLNHDAMYWYRQDPGQGLRLIYYSQIVNDFQKGDIAEGYSVSREKKESFPLTVTSAQKNPTAFYLCASTYRAHQPQHFGDGTRLSIL.

This clone was detected once. The chain has TRBV11-1 and TRBJ1-5, with 8 bases lining up with TRBD1. Germline CDR1 and CDR2: SGHAT and FQDESV (reference sequence). V was pared by 2 bases and J by 3 bases, with 3 bases of the junction left unmatched. The CDR3 loop spans 15 amino acids. The CDR3: CASSLSGGFNQPQHF. As DNA, the CDR3 is TGTGCCAGCAGCTTATCAGGGGGCTTCAATCAGCCCCAGCATTTT.

This clone was detected once. The chain employs TRBV9 and TRBJ2-3; 8 nucleotides align to TRBD2. The CDR3 consists of 17 residues. From germline, CDR1 is SGDLS and CDR2 YYNGEE. Germline trimming cut 0 bases from V and 2 bases from J; bases unmatched to any gene: 8. Written as DNA, the CDR3 is TGTGCCAGCAGCGTAGTGTCGGGGGGGGTCTCCACAGATACGCAGTATTTT. It yields the protein CASSVVSGGVSTDTQYF.

The chain carries TRBV4-2 and TRBJ2-7; TRBD2 matches at 8 bases. The ends lost 5 bases at V and 0 bases at J; junction bases unmatched: 21. The CDR3 extends over 20 amino acids. Germline CDR1 and CDR2: LGHNA and YNFKEQ. CDR3 nucleotide sequence: TGTGCCAGCAGCTACTCCCCTGTGGGCGGGGGGTCCGGAAGCTCCTACGAGCAGTACTTC. Protein sequence: CASSYSPVGGGSGSSYEQYF.

The rearrangement uses TRBV29-1 and TRBJ2-3; 8 positions match TRBD1. The germline V gene encodes CDR1 SQVTM and CDR2 ANQGSEA. V lost 6 bases, J lost 2 bases, and 10 bases stayed unmatched. CDR3 length: 15 amino acids. The CDR3 region has the DNA TGCAGCGTAAAAGGACAGGGCTCCCTCACAGATACGCAGTATTTT. It translates to CSVKGQGSLTDTQYF.

The chain couples TRBV7-9 to TRBJ2-1; 8 bases fit TRBD2. This CDR3 spans 14 amino acids. CDR1 is SEHNR, CDR2 FQNEAQ, per germline (reference sequence). With V trimmed by 2 bases and J by 7 bases, 4 bases remained unmatched. The CDR3 protein is CASSLQSGSNEQFF. For the CDR3, the DNA is TGTGCCAGCAGCTTACAAAGCGGGAGTAATGAGCAGTTCTTC.

This chain connects TRBV7-2 to TRBJ1-6, with D possibly being TRBD1 (5 bases). The CDR3 length is 15 residues. Per the germline V gene, CDR1 is SGHTA and CDR2 is FQGNSA. V lost 0 bases and J 8 bases, leaving 11 bases between the germline ends. The CDR3 loop reads CASSLASGPYSPLHF. The CDR3 region has the DNA TGTGCCAGCAGCTTAGCGTCAGGGCCTTATTCACCCCTCCACTTT.

This chain joins TRBV25-1 and TRBJ2-4; 10 nucleotides line up with TRBD2. Germline lookup yields CDR1 MGHDK and CDR2 SYGVNS. This CDR3 has 18 residues. The V gene end was trimmed by 5 bases and the J gene end by 2 bases; junction bases not matched to a gene: 12. In nucleotides, the CDR3 is TGTGCCAGCAGTTCCTACACGACTAGCGGGTTACCCAAAAACATTCAGTACTTC. Residues: CASSSYTTSGLPKNIQYF. The entire variable domain, with the rest obtained from reference TRBV25-1 and TRBJ2-4, is as follows: EADIYQTPRYLVIGTGKKITLECSQTMGHDKMYWYQQDPGMELHLIHYSYGVNSTEKGDLSSESTVSRIRTEHFPLTLESARPSHTSQYLCASSSYTTSGLPKNIQYFGAGTRLSVL.

The gene calls are TRBV28 and TRBJ2-2; 7 positions agree with TRBD2. V gave up 4 bases and J gave up 4 bases; unmatched junction bases: 6. Germline-derived CDR1 and CDR2 are MDHEN and SYDVKM. The CDR3 contains 15 residues. The CDR3 DNA sequence: TGTGCCAGCAGTTCCTCTGGGGGGGTCACCGGGGAGCTGTTTTTT. This sequence encodes CASSSSGGVTGELFF.

The chain recombines TRBV2 with TRBJ1-6, with no clear D. The CDR3 runs to 12 residues. Germline CDR1 reads SNHLY; CDR2 reads FYNNEI. The V and J ends lost 4 bases and 7 bases respectively, with 5 bases between them. The CDR3 reads CASSVSNSPLHF. The CDR3 nucleotides read TGTGCCAGCAGTGTATCGAATTCACCCCTCCACTTT.

The rearrangement uses TRBV28 and TRBJ2-4; TRBD1 might be the D (6 bases). CDR3 length: 16 residues. Germline V lookup: CDR1 MDHEN, CDR2 SYDVKM. V lost 1 base and J 7 bases, leaving 17 bases between the germline ends. The CDR3, as DNA: TGTGCCAGCAGTTTATCTTCGGGAACTAGGGGGAACATTCAGTACTTC. Protein product: CASSLSSGTRGNIQYF.

The chain links TRBV25-1 to TRBJ1-3; the D is unclear. The germline gives CDR1 MGHDK, CDR2 SYGVNS. This CDR3 is 17 amino acids long. V was cut by 0 bases and J by 0 bases, with 12 bases left in between. In nucleotides, the CDR3 is TGTGCCAGCAGTGAATATATGGGCCGGTCCTCTGGAAACACCATATATTTT. It encodes CASSEYMGRSSGNTIYF.

V gene TRBV27 combines with J gene TRBJ2-7; 9 bases align to TRBD1. Looked up from germline, CDR1 is MNHEY and CDR2 is SMNVEV (reference sequence). CDR3 length: 14 amino acids. Trimming took 5 bases from V and 4 from J; bases not matched to a gene: 6. The CDR3 region has the DNA TGTGCCAGCAGTCCGGGACAGGGTTTATACGAGCAGTACGTC. As protein: CASSPGQGLYEQYV.

This chain uses TRBV7-2 with TRBJ1-6; D call uncertain. Trimming left V 4 bases short and J 4 bases short, with 2 bases between. CDR3 length equals 12 residues. The germline V gene has CDR1 SGHTA and CDR2 FQGNSA. CDR3 protein: CASSSYNSPLHF. CDR3 nucleotides: TGTGCCAGCAGCTCTTATAATTCACCCCTCCACTTT.

The V gene is TRBV11-2, the J gene TRBJ2-7, with a tentative D call TRBD2 (6 bases). Germline CDR1 is SGHAT and CDR2 is FQNNGV. Trimming pared 5 bases from V and 6 bases from J, leaving 23 bases between. CDR3 length: 16 residues. In DNA, the CDR3 is TGTGCCAGCAGCCAACTACTTCGCGGGAATGCCGGCGAGCAGTACGTC. It encodes CASSQLLRGNAGEQYV.

The CDR3 coding sequence is TGTGCCAGCAGTGACTCGGCCCTAGCTCCCGACGAGCAGTACGTC. Translated: CASSDSALAPDEQYV. The J gene is TRBJ2-7, the V gene TRBV6-4; perhaps TRBD2 as D (5 bases). The CDR3 is made up of 15 amino acids. Germline assignment: CDR1 MRHNA and CDR2 SNTAGT. Trimming pared 0 bases from V and 5 bases from J, leaving 14 bases between.

This clone was picked up one time. In DNA, the CDR3 is TGTGCCAGCAGTGAATACCACCCGGGGAATTCACCCCTCCACTTT. Amino acid sequence: CASSEYHPGNSPLHF. V and J are TRBV2 and TRBJ1-6; D gene uncertain. This CDR3 is built from 15 residues. Trimming shortened V by 2 bases and J by 7 bases, and 12 bases separated the two germline ends. In germline, CDR1 is SNHLY, CDR2 FYNNEI.

This rearrangement joins TRBV27 to TRBJ2-1; 9 positions match TRBD1. The CDR3 sequence is 16 residues long. Germline CDR1 and CDR2: MNHEY and SMNVEV (reference sequence). V shed 7 bases and J 5 bases; nucleotides not matched to a gene: 12. CDR3 DNA sequence: TGTGCCAGCATCGATCATTACCGGACAGGGGACAATGAGCAGTTCTTC. This gives the protein CASIDHYRTGDNEQFF.

This clone was counted once. The chain uses TRBV6-6 and TRBJ2-3, with a tentative D call TRBD1 (6 bases). V shed 4 bases and J shed 1 base, with 12 bases lying between them. The CDR3 covers 15 residues. The germline gives CDR1 MNHNY, CDR2 SVGAGI (reference sequence). The CDR3 loop is CASSLQGLGTDTQYF. The CDR3 DNA follows: TGTGCCAGCAGTTTGCAGGGGCTGGGCACAGATACGCAGTATTTT.

The chain is built from TRBV9 and TRBJ1-1; D might be TRBD1 (6 bases). V was pared by 3 bases and J by 5 bases, with 11 bases between. The CDR3 has 13 amino acids. CDR1 is SGDLS and CDR2 is YYNGEE in the germline V gene. CDR3 sequence reads: CASSENRATEAFF. DNA of the CDR3: TGTGCCAGCAGCGAAAACAGGGCGACTGAAGCTTTCTTT.

V and J are TRBV4-2 and TRBJ2-7, with D uncertain. The CDR3 consists of 14 residues. V dropped 6 bases and J dropped 5 bases, with 17 bases sitting between them. Looked up from germline, CDR1 is LGHNA and CDR2 is YNFKEQ. The CDR3 DNA follows: TGTGCCAGCAGTTCCACTCGAAGCGAAGACGAGCAGTACGTC. Amino acid sequence: CASSSTRSEDEQYV.

The CDR3 DNA follows: TGTGCCATCAGTGAGTCTAACAGAAATTCCTACGAGCAGTACTTC. Its translation is CAISESNRNSYEQYF. The chain employs TRBV10-3 and TRBJ2-7; no reliable D call. The CDR3 contains 15 residues. The germline CDR1 and CDR2 sequences are ENHRY and SYGVKD. V was pared by 0 bases and J by 1 base, with 10 bases between.

The V gene is TRBV6-4, the J gene TRBJ2-3, with D tentatively TRBD1 (5 bases). Germline V gene data show CDR1 as MRHNA and CDR2 as SNTAGT. Trimming removed 5 bases at V and 6 bases at J, with 15 bases between. CDR3 length: 14 residues. This CDR3 reads CASSLSSRADTQYF. In DNA, the CDR3 is TGTGCCAGCAGTTTGTCGAGCAGGGCCGATACGCAGTATTTT.